Each of the 3 T cell receptor beta chains below was sequenced from the same sample in a study of T cells in narcolepsy. Sequencing used immunoSEQ multiplex PCR; TCRdb keeps in-frame clones, though not all of them. The table lists about 35,000 clones, about 85% of them singletons, with around 1% in the top ten. Sequencing input: memory (CD45RA-) CD4+ T cells from blood. These receptors all come from a human donor in good health.

This clone appeared a single time. The chain employs TRBV5-1 and TRBJ1-4, with a possible D match to TRBD1 (5 bases). CDR1 is SGHRS, CDR2 YFSETQ, per germline. CDR3 length equals 15 residues. Trimming removed 4 bases at V and 5 bases at J, with 15 bases between. The CDR3 protein is CASSQGRGLNEKLFF. The CDR3 region has the DNA TGCGCCAGCAGCCAGGGACGGGGTCTGAATGAAAAACTGTTTTTT.

CDR3 coding DNA: TGTGCCAGCAGCCCCGGGCGGTGGAGCTCCTACAATGAGCAGTTCTTC. It is translated as CASSPGRWSSYNEQFF. This chain joins TRBV11-2 and TRBJ2-1; D ambiguous. Trimming stripped 5 bases from V and 0 bases from J, with 14 bases between. Germline lookup yields CDR1 SGHAT and CDR2 FQNNGV. The CDR3 length is 16 residues.

The rearrangement joins TRBV9 to TRBJ2-7; TRBD2 matches at 11 bases. Germline trimming cut 4 bases from V and 5 bases from J; bases unmatched to any gene: 8. This CDR3 has 15 amino acids. Germline lookup yields CDR1 SGDLS and CDR2 YYNGEE. The CDR3 DNA reads TGTGCCAGCAGCCCCCAACTAGCGGGAGTCCACGAGCAGTACTTC. Translated, it gives CASSPQLAGVHEQYF.